Listed below are T cell receptor beta chains from one sample, sequenced in a study of T cell clonotyping in hematopoietic cell transplantation. The protocol was immunoSEQ multiplex PCR, while the TCRdb copy is restricted to in-frame clones and leaves out a portion. In the table there are 7,200 or so clones, approximately 90% of which are singletons. The sequencing used PBMCs, collected 100 days after allogeneic stem cell transplant. These receptors were taken from a young adult male patient who had an allogeneic stem cell transplant from a related donor, so the T cells may come from the graft donor. Some clones in this sample may be carry-over from other donors' samples. Both conserved end residues are part of each CDR3. D genes are given only for firm matches. Size is omitted from some rows. Given values are once, few, many or a class for expanded clones.

size	D	J	V	CDR3	DNA
NA	NA	TRBJ1-2	TRBV7-9	CASSFGTTNYGYTF	TGTGCCAGCAGCTTCGGGACAACCAACTATGGCTACACCTTC
NA	NA	TRBJ2-5	TRBV9	CASSGLQETQYF	TGTGCCAGCAGCGGCCTCCAAGAGACCCAGTACTTC
NA	NA	TRBJ2-3	TRBV7-3	CASSSRVREPGRSPIYTDTQYF	TGTGCCAGCAGCTCTCGGGTAAGAGAACCGGGACGGTCTCCGATTTACACAGATACGCAGTATTTT
NA	TRBD2	TRBJ2-4	TRBV5-3	CARSEVAGVLGKNIQYF	TGTGCCAGAAGCGAGGTAGCGGGAGTTTTAGGCAAAAACATTCAGTACTTC
NA	NA	TRBJ1-2	TRBV4-2	CASSQGPRAGENYGYTF	TGTGCCAGCAGCCAAGGGCCGAGGGCAGGGGAAAACTATGGCTACACCTTC
NA	TRBD2	TRBJ2-3	TRBV4-1	CASSRRLAGGGDTQYF	TGCGCCAGCAGCCGACGACTAGCGGGAGGGGGAGATACGCAGTATTTT
NA	NA	TRBJ1-3	TRBV30	CAWSVKDSSGNTIYF	TGTGCCTGGAGTGTAAAAGATTCCTCTGGAAACACCATATATTTT
once	NA	TRBJ1-5	TRBV7-2	CASSPMAGKDWGNQPQHF	TGTGCCAGCAGCCCGATGGCAGGGAAGGACTGGGGCAATCAGCCCCAGCATTTT
NA	NA	TRBJ2-4	TRBV10-1	CASSEEWRMENIQYF	TGCGCCAGCAGTGAGGAGTGGCGAATGGAAAACATTCAGTACTTC
NA	NA	TRBJ2-1	TRBV6-5	CASHPSSYNEQFF	TGTGCCAGCCACCCGAGCTCCTACAATGAGCAGTTCTTC
NA	NA	TRBJ2-2	TRBV5-1	CASSLVGPAGELFF	TGCGCCAGCAGCTTGGTAGGCCCCGCCGGGGAGCTGTTTTTT
NA	TRBD1	TRBJ1-5	TRBV19	CASRKQFRGKIRQPQHF	TGTGCCAGTAGGAAACAATTCAGGGGGAAGATACGACAGCCCCAGCATTTT
NA	NA	TRBJ2-1	TRBV7-6	CASSLQTGNEQFF	TGTGCCAGCAGCTTACAAACAGGGAATGAGCAGTTCTTC
NA	NA	TRBJ2-2	TRBV4-3	CASSEEGFAGELFF	TGCGCCAGCAGCGAAGAAGGTTTCGCCGGGGAGCTGTTTTTT
NA	NA	TRBJ1-4	TRBV25-1	CASSDPRDGGQKLFF	TGTGCCAGCAGCGATCCCCGGGACGGAGGGCAAAAACTGTTTTTT
NA	NA	TRBJ2-1	TRBV7-9	CASTRGGGSEQFF	TGTGCCAGCACCAGGGGGGGAGGATCGGAGCAGTTCTTC
NA	NA	TRBJ2-3	TRBV19	CASSVTHGITDTQYF	TGTGCCAGTAGTGTCACCCACGGGATCACAGATACGCAGTATTTT
NA	TRBD1	TRBJ2-2	TRBV4-3	CASSHPSGTGITGELFF	TGCGCCAGCAGCCACCCCTCCGGGACAGGGATTACCGGGGAGCTGTTTTTT
NA	NA	TRBJ2-1	TRBV29-1	CSISMWVGQFF	TGCAGCATCTCAATGTGGGTAGGGCAGTTCTTC
NA	NA	TRBJ2-1	TRBV11-3	CASSLVLGGEQFF	TGTGCCAGCAGCTTAGTACTAGGGGGTGAGCAGTTCTTC
NA	NA	TRBJ2-3	TRBV5-4	CASSLGDNTDTQYF	TGTGCCAGCAGCTTGGGAGACAACACAGATACGCAGTATTTT
NA	TRBD1	TRBJ2-1	TRBV18	CASSTGTGGKNEQFF	TGTGCCAGCTCAACGGGGACAGGGGGCAAGAATGAGCAGTTCTTC